This T cell receptor (beta chain) was retrieved from a study of shared clonotypes between healthy human individuals. Turning to the study itself: Three plates were used per donor for CD4 naive, three for CD4 memory, two for CD8 naive and one for CD8 memory.

Terminally differentiated effector memory CD45RA+ cells were left out of the naive CD8 fraction, which was CD45RO-negative and positively selected for CCR7. In the study's own analysis: ImmunoSEQ output held junction-only sequences without quality scores, so filtering differed. TCRdb's copy holds only in-frame clones and misses some; the assay was immunoSEQ multiplex PCR. V and J calls and clone size are those listed in that table; D and trimming were worked out from the DNA. The top ten hold less than 25% of the sample, which has some 800,000 clones, over 90% seen once. CDR3 length equals 16 residues. The germline gives CDR1 LNHDA, CDR2 SQIVND (reference sequence). V gave up 3 bases and J gave up 0 bases, with 9 bases separating them.

Sequences were obtained from naive CD8+ T cells sorted from blood. This clonotype was obtained from a man under 40 in good health. V gene TRBV19 combines with J gene TRBJ2-6; the D gene is possibly TRBD2 (5 bases). The CDR3 coding sequence is TGTGCCAGTAGTATGGTCGGGAACTCTGGGGCCAACGTCCTGACTTTC. This codes for CASSMVGNSGANVLTF.